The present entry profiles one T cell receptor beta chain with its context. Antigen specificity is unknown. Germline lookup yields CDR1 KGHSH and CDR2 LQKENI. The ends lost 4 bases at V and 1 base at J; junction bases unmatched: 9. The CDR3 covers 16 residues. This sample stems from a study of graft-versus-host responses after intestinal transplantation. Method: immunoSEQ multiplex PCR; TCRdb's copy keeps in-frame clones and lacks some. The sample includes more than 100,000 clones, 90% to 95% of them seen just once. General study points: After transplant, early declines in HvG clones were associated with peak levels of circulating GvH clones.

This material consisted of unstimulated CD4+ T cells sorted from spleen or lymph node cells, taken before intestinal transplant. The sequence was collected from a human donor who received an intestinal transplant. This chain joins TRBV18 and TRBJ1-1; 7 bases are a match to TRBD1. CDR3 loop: CASSRQGPMGNTEAFF. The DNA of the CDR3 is TGTGCCAGCTCACGACAGGGTCCCATGGGGAACACTGAAGCTTTCTTT. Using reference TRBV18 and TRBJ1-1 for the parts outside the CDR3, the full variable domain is NAGVMQNPRHLVRRRGQEARLRCSPMKGHSHVYWYRQLPEEGLKFMVYLQKENIIDESGMPKERFSAEFPKEGPSILRIQQVVRGDSAAYFCASSRQGPMGNTEAFFGQGTRLTVV.